Listed below are T cell receptor beta chains from one sample, sequenced in a study of CD8 T cells in ankylosing spondylitis. TCRdb reanalysed the 5' RACE reads using MiXCR and keeps one entry per CDR3 protein. The top ten clones hold 15% to 20% of a sample with roughly 700,000 distinct CDR3 sequences, around 17% of them seen once. Source material: blood, either unsorted or a sorted T cell fraction (not recorded which). Every receptor here comes from a male donor with ankylosing spondylitis. The CDR3 runs from the conserved cysteine through the conserved F or W.

>TRBV12-3/TRBV12-4|TRBJ2-5
CASSLGDTASETQYF
>TRBV29-1|TRBJ2-1
CSVPGLATHEQFF
>TRBV3-1|TRBJ1-1
CASSQIGSGPSLSTEAFF
>TRBV2|TRBJ2-1
CASRSAGVNQFF
>TRBV4-2|TRBJ2-1
CASSQGGQNNEQFF
>TRBV7-9|TRBJ1-4
CASSPRPPGDEKLFF
>TRBV27|TRBJ1-1
CASSLWAGDNTEAFF
>TRBV19|TRBJ1-2
CASSISVGALYGYTF
>TRBV12-3/TRBV12-4|TRBJ1-2
CASSPGTGEYYGYTF
>TRBV6-1|TRBJ2-4
CASTGGSGAKNIQYF
>TRBV7-2|TRBJ2-7
CASSLGFTGGGSYEQYF
>TRBV15|TRBJ2-2
CATTDFGRENTGELFF
>TRBV12-3/TRBV12-4|TRBJ1-4
CASTHQATNEKLFF
>TRBV20-1|TRBJ1-5
CSARDQWESQPQHF
>TRBV4-2|TRBJ2-1
CASSQGRELNEQFF
>TRBV7-2|TRBJ1-1
CASSPRTGLAFF
>TRBV7-2|TRBJ2-7
CASSLEASGRGYEQYF
>TRBV2|TRBJ2-7
CASSIRDRGHEQYF
>TRBV20-1|TRBJ2-5
CSARETWETQYF
>TRBV12-3/TRBV12-4|TRBJ2-5
CASTFMRGAQGTQYF
>TRBV27|TRBJ2-1
CASSSPAVLAYNEQFF
>TRBV29-1|TRBJ2-1
CSVDASGSNEQFF
>TRBV27|TRBJ2-7
CASSRSGGLYF
>TRBV5-6|TRBJ1-1
CASSFLDRRNTEAFF
>TRBV11-2|TRBJ1-6
CASSLGAASGSPLHF
>TRBV3-1|TRBJ2-2
CASRQRGGPSRVAGELFF
>TRBV20-1|TRBJ2-7
CSARDRRGRTYEQYF
>TRBV7-8|TRBJ2-2
CASSFWREKRTGELFF
>TRBV5-1|TRBJ2-3
CASSLVLAGADTQYF
>TRBV30|TRBJ2-2
CAWNPGQGGPGELFF
>TRBV7-9|TRBJ2-3
CASSSDGDSGRTDTQYF
>TRBV9|TRBJ1-1
CASSVDAGGNTEAFF
>TRBV11-3|TRBJ1-4
CASSLVSGSANEKLFF
>TRBV7-2|TRBJ1-2
CASSLAPWGNYGYTF
>TRBV3-1|TRBJ2-1
CASSHMHEQPYNEQFF
>TRBV7-2|TRBJ2-1
CASSLAWGGYNEQFF
>TRBV5-1|TRBJ1-1
CASRLQGANTEAFF
>TRBV5-6|TRBJ2-6
CASSLMTGSGANVLTF
>TRBV29-1|TRBJ2-2
CSVVLTNTGELFF
>TRBV2|TRBJ1-2
CASSGSGGYTF
>TRBV9|TRBJ1-2
CASSPRTGGFVGYTF